This entry lists 17 T cell receptor beta chains sequenced from one sample in a study of T cells in Graves' hyperthyroidism and ophthalmopathy. The source material, RNA transcripts, was used to amplify TCR beta CDR3 regions. TCR CDR3 regions were first amplified by RT-PCR with HTBI primers. Each CDR3 protein gets one entry after TCRdb re-called the multiplex PCR reads with MiXCR. Found here are 500,000 to 600,000 distinct CDR3 sequences, about 43% of them singletons; the top ten hold roughly 8.2%. Sequencing was performed on peripheral blood or thyroid tissue (not recorded which). All receptors come from a woman aged 18-35 years with Graves' hyperthyroidism.

This clonotype was seen ten or more times. V usage is TRBV7-9 and J usage is TRBJ2-7; TRBD1 matches at 9 bases. The CDR3 sequence is 14 residues long. Germline V CDR1 and CDR2: SEHNR, FQNEAQ (reference sequence). V shed 2 bases and J 3 bases; nucleotides not matched to a gene: 2. CDR3 in amino acids: CASSLTGQGYEQYF. In nucleotides, the CDR3 is TGTGCCAGCAGCTTAACGGGACAGGGCTACGAGCAGTACTTC.

In its sample, this clonotype was seen many times. The chain carries TRBV6-5 and TRBJ1-1, with D hard to call. V gave up 6 bases and J gave up 3 bases, with 8 bases separating them. From germline, CDR1 is MNHEY and CDR2 SVGAGI. The CDR3 has 12 residues. CDR3 in DNA: TGTGCCAGCAGGTACGGGGACACTGAAGCTTTCTTT. It codes for CASRYGDTEAFF.

This chain connects TRBV5-1 to TRBJ1-4; D unclear. The CDR3 has 16 residues. V lost 7 bases to trimming and J lost 0 bases, with 16 bases between them. Germline CDR1 is SGHRS and CDR2 is YFSETQ. Here the CDR3 reads CASGPGRTATNEKLFF. The CDR3 nucleotides are TGCGCCAGCGGCCCCGGGAGGACGGCAACTAATGAAAAACTGTTTTTT.

This clonotype was seen many times. J is TRBJ1-2 and V is TRBV12-3 or TRBV12-4; D might be TRBD1 (5 bases). V was clipped by 6 bases and J by 4 bases, with 27 bases between them. This CDR3 spans 18 amino acids. In DNA form, the CDR3 reads TGTGCCAGCAGCCAGGGAGGACCTTGGGGCGCCGTTACCTATGGCTACACCTTC. As protein: CASSQGGPWGAVTYGYTF.

In this sample, this clonotype turned up a few times. The rearrangement links TRBV7-4 to TRBJ2-3, with D uncertain. V was shortened by 1 base and J by 0 bases, with 20 bases between the two germline ends. In germline, CDR1 is SGHVT, CDR2 SQSDAQ. The CDR3 covers 19 residues. The CDR3 DNA sequence: TGTGCCAGCAGCTTAGGCCTCGCAGTAGTCAAAACTAGCACAGATACGCAGTATTTT. Protein sequence: CASSLGLAVVKTSTDTQYF.

Turning to this clonotype: Germline and junction disagree at one end, which may indicate a read error. This rearrangement joins TRBV29-1 to TRBJ1-2; TRBD1 matches 9 bases. CDR1 and CDR2 from the germline V gene are SQVTM and ANQGSEA. The CDR3 runs 13 residues. Here the CDR3 reads CSVGTGSTRGYTF. The DNA for the CDR3 is TGCAGTGTTGGGACAGGGTCTACTCGGGGCTACACCTTC.

This clonotype showed up just a few times. The chain recombines TRBV12-5 with TRBJ1-5, with D possibly matching TRBD1 (5 bases). The germline V gene encodes CDR1 LGHNT and CDR2 FRNRAP. There are 17 residues in the CDR3. V lost 0 bases to trimming and J lost 4 bases, with 16 bases between them. The CDR3 DNA sequence: TGTGCTAGTGGTTTGGTACTTCGGGACGGAATAAATCAGCCCCAGCATTTT. This sequence encodes CASGLVLRDGINQPQHF.

This clonotype showed up just a few times. The V and J genes are TRBV7-2 and TRBJ2-7; possible D gene TRBD2, 7 bases. The CDR3 covers 17 residues. Trimming stripped 5 bases from V and 2 bases from J, with 22 bases between. From germline, CDR1 is SGHTA and CDR2 FQGNSA. The CDR3 region has the DNA TGTGCCAGCAGCCTCCTAGGGGGGGGGCAACCTGCCTACGAGCAGTACTTC. It translates to CASSLLGGGQPAYEQYF.

This clonotype was picked up many times. J is TRBJ1-5 and V is TRBV5-6; 10 nucleotides match TRBD1. The ends lost 3 bases at V and 4 bases at J; junction bases unmatched: 7. Per the germline V gene, CDR1 is SGHDT and CDR2 is YYEEEE. This CDR3 comprises 16 residues. The CDR3 loop is CASSYGTGVLNQPQHF. The DNA of the CDR3 is TGTGCCAGCAGCTACGGGACAGGGGTCTTAAATCAGCCCCAGCATTTT.

This clonotype was found once. The J gene is TRBJ2-7, the V gene TRBV24-1; 7 bases are shared with TRBD2. The J segment lost 3 bases and the V segment lost 4 bases, leaving 11 bases of the junction unmatched. The CDR3 runs to 16 residues. Germline loops: CDR1 KGHDR, CDR2 SFDVKD. The CDR3 here is CATSEAGENRYYEQYF. The CDR3 region has the DNA TGTGCCACCAGTGAGGCGGGGGAGAATAGATACTACGAGCAGTACTTC.

This clonotype was seen many times. The chain links TRBV6-5 to TRBJ2-6; D is possibly TRBD1 (6 bases). V was clipped by 6 bases and J by 1 base, with 10 bases between them. Germline CDR1 reads MNHEY; CDR2 reads SVGAGI. This CDR3 has 15 amino acids. The CDR3 DNA sequence: TGTGCCAGCAGACATAGGGGGTCTGGGGCCAACGTCCTGACTTTC. This encodes CASRHRGSGANVLTF.

This clonotype appeared once. Compared with germline, one end of the junction differs, possibly owing to a read error. The gene calls are TRBV9 and TRBJ2-7, with TRBD2 matching over 8 bases. Germline V gene data show CDR1 as SGDLS and CDR2 as YYNGEE. The CDR3 contains 15 residues. The DNA of the CDR3 is TGTGCCAGCAGCTCGTCTCTAGCGGGCGGCGACGAGCGGTACTTC. It is translated as CASSSSLAGGDERYF.

This clonotype has just a few counts. DNA of the CDR3: TGTGCCAGCAGCTTAGCCCTGCGAACAGATACGCAGTATTTT. It is translated as CASSLALRTDTQYF. The V call is TRBV7-8, the J call TRBJ2-3; D not certain. This CDR3 comprises 14 residues. V was trimmed by 0 bases and J by 3 bases, leaving 7 bases between them. The germline V gene has CDR1 SGHVS and CDR2 FQNEAQ.

At least ten counts were recorded for this clonotype. The J gene is TRBJ1-2, the V gene TRBV12-3 or TRBV12-4, with a possible D match to TRBD1 (5 bases). V was clipped by 5 bases and J by 10 bases, with 11 bases between them. CDR3 size: 11 residues. The CDR3 DNA reads as TGTGCCAGCAGTACGGGACCTGACTACACCTTC. This gives the protein CASSTGPDYTF.

This clonotype was detected many times. J is TRBJ1-2 and V is TRBV12-3 or TRBV12-4; 7 bases align to TRBD1. This CDR3 spans 15 amino acids. V was clipped by 0 bases and J by 3 bases; unmatched bases: 4. CDR3 sequence: CASSLATGADYGYTF. The CDR3 nucleotides read TGTGCCAGCAGTTTAGCCACAGGGGCCGACTATGGCTACACCTTC.

V is TRBV20-1 and J is TRBJ2-6; 9 nucleotides line up with TRBD1. V trimming: 3 bases; J trimming: 0 bases; junction bases outside the gene matches: 9. Germline V gene lookup returns CDR1 DFQATT and CDR2 SNEGSKA (reference sequence). The CDR3 sequence is 18 residues long. CDR3 nucleotide sequence: TGCAGTGCTAGGACAGGGGGACAAAGAAGCTCTGGGGCCAACGTCCTGACTTTC. It yields the protein CSARTGGQRSSGANVLTF.

This clonotype has at least ten counts. The V and J genes are TRBV4-1 and TRBJ2-7; 9 nucleotides match TRBD1. The J segment lost 4 bases and the V segment lost 4 bases, leaving 5 bases of the junction unmatched. Germline V lookup: CDR1 MGHRA, CDR2 YSYEKL. This CDR3 has 14 residues. CDR3 region: CASSRLGQGYEQYF. CDR3 nucleotide sequence: TGCGCCAGCAGCCGATTAGGACAGGGGTACGAGCAGTACTTC.